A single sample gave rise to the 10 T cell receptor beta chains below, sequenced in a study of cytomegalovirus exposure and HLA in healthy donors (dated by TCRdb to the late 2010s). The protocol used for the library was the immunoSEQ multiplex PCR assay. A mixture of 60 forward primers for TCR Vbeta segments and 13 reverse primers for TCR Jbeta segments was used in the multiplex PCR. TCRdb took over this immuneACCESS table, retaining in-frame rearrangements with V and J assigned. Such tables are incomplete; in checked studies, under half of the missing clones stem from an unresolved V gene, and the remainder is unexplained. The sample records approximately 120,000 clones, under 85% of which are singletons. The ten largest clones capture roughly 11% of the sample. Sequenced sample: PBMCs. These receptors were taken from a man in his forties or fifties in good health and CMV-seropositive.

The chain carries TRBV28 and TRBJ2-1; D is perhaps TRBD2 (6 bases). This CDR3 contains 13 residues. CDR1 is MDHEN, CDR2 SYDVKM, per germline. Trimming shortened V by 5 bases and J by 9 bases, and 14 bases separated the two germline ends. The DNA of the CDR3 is TGTGCCAGCAGTCTAGGAGGGCCCAGTGAGCAGTTCTTC. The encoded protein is CASSLGGPSEQFF.

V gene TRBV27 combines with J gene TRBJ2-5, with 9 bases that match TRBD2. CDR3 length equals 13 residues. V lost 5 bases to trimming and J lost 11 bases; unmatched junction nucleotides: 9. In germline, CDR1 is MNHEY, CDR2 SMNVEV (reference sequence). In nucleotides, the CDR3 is TGTGCCAGCAGTGCCGCGGGGGGGCTAGAGCAGTACTTC. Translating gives CASSAAGGLEQYF.

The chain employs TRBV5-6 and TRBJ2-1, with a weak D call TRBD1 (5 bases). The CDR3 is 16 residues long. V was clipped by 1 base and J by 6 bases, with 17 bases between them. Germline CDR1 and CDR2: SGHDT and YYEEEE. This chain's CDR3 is CASSLNSRAWGNEQFF. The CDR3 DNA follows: TGTGCCAGCAGCTTGAACAGCAGGGCATGGGGCAATGAGCAGTTCTTC. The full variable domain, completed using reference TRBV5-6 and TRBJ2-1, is DAGVTQSPTHLIKTRGQQVTLRCSPKSGHDTVSWYQQALGQGPQFIFQYYEEEERQRGNFPDRFSGHQFPNYSSELNVNALLLGDSALYLCASSLNSRAWGNEQFFGPGTRLTVL.

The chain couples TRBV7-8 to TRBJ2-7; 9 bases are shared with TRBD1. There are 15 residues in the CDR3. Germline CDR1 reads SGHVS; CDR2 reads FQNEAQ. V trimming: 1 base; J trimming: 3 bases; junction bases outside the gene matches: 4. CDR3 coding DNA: TGTGCCAGCAGCTTAGTAGTGGGACAGGGCTACGAGCAGTACTTC. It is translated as CASSLVVGQGYEQYF.

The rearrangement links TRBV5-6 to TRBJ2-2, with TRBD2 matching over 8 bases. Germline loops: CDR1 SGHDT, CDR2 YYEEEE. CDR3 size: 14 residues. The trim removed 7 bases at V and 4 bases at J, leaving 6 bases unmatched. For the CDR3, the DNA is TGTGCCAGCGCAGGACTAGCAGTCACCGGGGAGCTGTTTTTT. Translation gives CASAGLAVTGELFF.

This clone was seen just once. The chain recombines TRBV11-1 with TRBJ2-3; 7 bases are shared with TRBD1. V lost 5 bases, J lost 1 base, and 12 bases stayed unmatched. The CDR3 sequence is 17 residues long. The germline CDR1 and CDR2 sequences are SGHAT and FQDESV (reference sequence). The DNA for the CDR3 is TGTGCCAGCAGCATGGGGCTCTCTAGGGGGCGCACAGATACGCAGTATTTT. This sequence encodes CASSMGLSRGRTDTQYF.

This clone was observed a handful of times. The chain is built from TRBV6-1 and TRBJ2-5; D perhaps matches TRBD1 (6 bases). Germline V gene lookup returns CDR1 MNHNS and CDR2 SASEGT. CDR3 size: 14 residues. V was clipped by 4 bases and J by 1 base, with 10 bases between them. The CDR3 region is CASSGWDTQETQYF. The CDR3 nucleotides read TGTGCCAGCAGTGGGTGGGACACCCAAGAGACCCAGTACTTC.

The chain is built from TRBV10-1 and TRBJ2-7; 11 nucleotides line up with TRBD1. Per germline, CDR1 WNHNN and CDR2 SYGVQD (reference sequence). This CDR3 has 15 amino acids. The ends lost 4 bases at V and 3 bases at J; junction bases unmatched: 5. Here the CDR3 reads CASSVIGTGGYEQYF. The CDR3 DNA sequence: TGCGCCAGCAGTGTGATTGGGACAGGGGGCTACGAGCAGTACTTC.

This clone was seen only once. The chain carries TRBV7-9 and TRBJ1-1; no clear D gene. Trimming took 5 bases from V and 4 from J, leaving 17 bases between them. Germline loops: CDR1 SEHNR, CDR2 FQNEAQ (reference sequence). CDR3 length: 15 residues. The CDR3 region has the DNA TGTGCCAGCAGCCAGCCCCCACGGGAGGGCACTGAAGCTTTCTTT. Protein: CASSQPPREGTEAFF.

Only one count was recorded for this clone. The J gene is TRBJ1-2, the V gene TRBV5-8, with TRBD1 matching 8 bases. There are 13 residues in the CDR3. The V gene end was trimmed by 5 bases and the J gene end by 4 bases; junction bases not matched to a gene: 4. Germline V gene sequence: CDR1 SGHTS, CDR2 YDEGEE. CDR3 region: CASSSGGGYGYTF. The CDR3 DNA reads TGTGCCAGCAGTTCAGGGGGCGGCTATGGCTACACCTTC.